These T cell receptor beta chains were read from a single sample in a study of shared clonotypes between healthy human individuals. TCRdb keeps only in-frame clones here, not all; method: immunoSEQ multiplex PCR. The sample includes about 1.1 million clones, 75% to 80% of them seen just once. The sequenced sample was memory CD4+ T cells from PBMCs. All receptors come from a man between 18 and 35 years old in good health. Some clones in this sample may be carry-over from other donors' samples. Both conserved end residues are part of each CDR3. A D gene is named only where the DNA matches it firmly. Not every row has a clone size; where given, it reads once, few, many or a size class.

clone_size	j_call	cdr3_length	d_call	v_call	cdr3_aa	cdr3_nt
NA	TRBJ2-3	15	TRBD1	TRBV7-6	CASSDRGGPTDTQYF	TGTGCCAGCAGCGACAGGGGGGGGCCCACAGATACGCAGTATTTT
once	TRBJ2-7	17	TRBD2	TRBV11-3	CASSLDGPGGSGNEQYF	TGTGCCAGCAGCTTAGACGGGCCGGGCGGGAGCGGCAACGAGCAGTACTTC
NA	TRBJ2-1	16	TRBD2	TRBV19	CASSIGPGLGRIEQFF	TGTGCCAGTAGTATAGGGCCGGGACTAGGAAGAATTGAGCAGTTCTTC
NA	TRBJ1-1	16	NA	TRBV7-2	CASSLAATAGYTEAFF	TGTGCCAGCAGCTTAGCGGCAACGGCGGGGTACACTGAAGCTTTCTTT
NA	TRBJ2-7	13	NA	TRBV29-1	CSVAGTQLYEQYF	TGCAGCGTGGCCGGGACCCAGCTATACGAGCAGTACTTC
NA	TRBJ2-2	13	NA	TRBV30	CALRRGQAGELFF	TGTGCCCTTCGGAGGGGGCAGGCCGGGGAGCTGTTTTTT
NA	TRBJ1-5	14	NA	TRBV18	CASSPLDRNQPQHF	TGTGCCAGCTCACCATTGGATAGAAATCAGCCCCAGCATTTT
many	TRBJ2-7	14	NA	TRBV4-1	CASSQGIRVYEQYF	TGCGCCAGCAGCCAAGGAATCAGAGTCTACGAGCAGTACTTC
NA	TRBJ2-7	10	NA	TRBV2	CASGQYEQYF	TGTGCCAGCGGACAGTACGAGCAGTACTTC
NA	TRBJ1-1	16	NA	TRBV6-5	CASSSQRGRGGTEAFF	TGTGCCAGCAGTTCTCAGCGGGGGCGCGGGGGTACTGAAGCTTTCTTT
NA	TRBJ2-5	11	NA	TRBV30	CAWSVRETQYF	TGTGCCTGGAGTGTGAGAGAGACCCAGTACTTC
NA	TRBJ2-7	15	TRBD1	TRBV28	CASSLGQGYNYEQYF	TGTGCCAGCAGTTTAGGACAGGGGTACAACTACGAGCAGTACTTC
NA	TRBJ2-7	18	TRBD2	TRBV4-1	CASSQDAGTSGSAYEQYF	TGCGCCAGCAGCCAAGATGCCGGGACTAGCGGGAGTGCCTACGAGCAGTACTTC
NA	TRBJ1-2	15	TRBD1	TRBV5-1	CASSYGQGSNYGYTF	TGCGCCAGCAGCTATGGACAGGGTAGTAACTATGGCTACACCTTC
NA	TRBJ2-2	14	NA	TRBV2	CASSDGLSTGELFF	TGTGCCAGCAGTGACGGTTTAAGCACCGGGGAGCTGTTTTTT
once	TRBJ2-3	12	NA	TRBV7-9	CASSLAPDTQYF	TGTGCCAGCAGCTTAGCCCCAGATACGCAGTATTTT
NA	TRBJ2-1	14	NA	TRBV19	CASSMFLRGNEQFF	TGTGCCAGTAGTATGTTTCTCCGAGGCAATGAGCAGTTCTTC
NA	TRBJ1-4	15	TRBD1	TRBV11-3	CASSSDRGVYEKLFF	TGTGCCAGCAGCTCCGACAGGGGCGTATATGAAAAACTGTTTTTT
NA	TRBJ2-7	13	NA	TRBV7-9	CASSLDQGDEQYF	TGTGCCAGCAGCTTAGACCAGGGCGACGAGCAGTACTTC
NA	TRBJ2-5	11	NA	TRBV29-1	CSVGFGETQYF	TGCAGCGTTGGGTTCGGAGAGACCCAGTACTTC
NA	TRBJ2-1	13	NA	TRBV7-8	CASSIRDRREQFF	TGTGCCAGCAGCATTCGTGACAGGCGTGAGCAGTTCTTC
NA	TRBJ2-5	13	NA	TRBV5-1	CASSLFQGETQYF	TGCGCCAGCAGCTTATTTCAGGGTGAGACCCAGTACTTC
NA	TRBJ2-7	14	TRBD2	TRBV27	CASTHKGGTYEQYF	TGTGCCAGCACACATAAGGGAGGGACCTACGAGCAGTACTTC
NA	TRBJ1-5	16	NA	TRBV18	CASSVMLAASHQPQHF	TGTGCCAGCTCCGTAATGTTGGCAGCGAGCCATCAGCCCCAGCATTTT
NA	TRBJ2-3	14	NA	TRBV7-2	CASSLSGTVDTQYF	TGTGCCAGCAGCTTAAGCGGGACAGTGGATACGCAGTATTTT
few	TRBJ2-7	16	TRBD1	TRBV27	CASSARSGTGGHEQYF	TGTGCCAGCAGTGCGCGATCCGGGACAGGGGGCCACGAGCAGTACTTC
NA	TRBJ1-4	17	NA	TRBV6-1	CASSGNRAHATNEKLFF	TGTGCCAGCAGTGGAAACAGGGCCCATGCAACTAATGAAAAACTGTTTTTT
NA	TRBJ2-1	12	NA	TRBV29-1	CSVEGDPDEQFF	TGCAGCGTTGAAGGGGACCCAGATGAGCAGTTCTTC
once	TRBJ2-3	14	NA	TRBV7-8	CASSLEAGSDTQYF	TGTGCCAGCAGCTTAGAGGCCGGATCGGATACGCAGTATTTT
NA	TRBJ2-5	14	NA	TRBV6-1	CASSVQGRGETQYF	TGTGCCAGCAGTGTACAGGGACGGGGAGAGACCCAGTACTTC
once	TRBJ1-4	15	NA	TRBV27	CASSLTRQIHEKLFF	TGTGCCAGCAGTTTGACGCGACAGATACATGAAAAACTGTTTTTT
few	TRBJ2-4	17	TRBD2	TRBV4-1	CASSQPSGRGSLNIQYF	TGCGCCAGCAGCCAACCTAGCGGGAGGGGTAGTCTAAACATTCAGTACTTC
NA	TRBJ2-3	16	NA	TRBV5-1	CASSLGADLSTDTQYF	TGCGCCAGCAGCTTGGGGGCAGACCTCAGCACAGATACGCAGTATTTT
NA	TRBJ2-5	18	NA	TRBV15	CATSRDLVWGRSEETQYF	TGTGCCACCAGCAGAGATTTGGTATGGGGGAGGAGTGAGGAGACCCAGTACTTC
NA	TRBJ1-1	13	NA	TRBV10-3	CAISDDGFTEAFF	TGTGCCATCAGTGATGATGGTTTCACTGAAGCTTTCTTT
NA	TRBJ1-4	14	TRBD1	TRBV7-9	CASSGDRSNEKLFF	TGTGCCAGCAGTGGGGACAGGAGTAATGAAAAACTGTTTTTT
NA	TRBJ2-5	14	NA	TRBV5-5	CASSLGGQVETQYF	TGTGCCAGCAGCTTGGGGGGTCAGGTGGAGACCCAGTACTTC
NA	TRBJ2-2	15	NA	TRBV5-1	CASTSTSGFAGELFF	TGCGCCAGCACCTCTACGAGCGGGTTCGCCGGGGAGCTGTTTTTT
NA	TRBJ1-1	14	NA	TRBV9	CASSVGVRNTEAFF	TGTGCCAGCAGCGTAGGCGTCAGAAACACTGAAGCTTTCTTT
few	TRBJ2-7	15	NA	TRBV11-2	CASSLGTDPSYEQYF	TGTGCCAGCAGCCTCGGGACCGATCCGTCCTACGAGCAGTACTTC
NA	TRBJ1-1	12	NA	TRBV7-2	CASSLSGTEAFF	TGTGCCAGCAGCTTATCGGGGACTGAAGCTTTCTTT
NA	TRBJ1-1	12	NA	TRBV15	CATSRDYIGAFF	TGTGCCACCAGCAGAGATTATATTGGGGCTTTCTTT
NA	TRBJ2-5	15	NA	TRBV4-1	CASSQGRGGRETQYF	TGCGCCAGCAGCCAAGGCCGAGGAGGCCGAGAGACCCAGTACTTC
few	TRBJ2-7	16	NA	TRBV5-1	CASSLAFGSGDYEQYF	TGCGCCAGCAGCCTGGCCTTTGGGAGCGGTGACTACGAGCAGTACTTC
NA	TRBJ2-7	15	NA	TRBV5-1	CASSLEGHGGYEQYF	TGCGCCAGCAGCTTGGAGGGACACGGTGGCTACGAGCAGTACTTC
NA	TRBJ2-7	12	NA	TRBV30	CAWRGDTYEQYF	TGTGCCTGGAGGGGTGATACCTACGAGCAGTACTTC
NA	TRBJ2-7	14	TRBD2	TRBV5-4	CASGPRTSVDEQYF	TGTGCCAGCGGGCCAAGGACTAGCGTCGACGAGCAGTACTTC
NA	TRBJ2-3	12	NA	TRBV29-1	CSVSAGEDTQYF	TGCAGCGTTTCGGCGGGTGAGGATACGCAGTATTTT
few	TRBJ2-7	11	NA	TRBV2	CASSFSYEQYF	TGTGCCAGCAGCTTCTCCTACGAGCAGTACTTC
NA	TRBJ1-2	16	NA	TRBV6-1	CASSEARTSGAEGYTF	TGTGCCAGCAGTGAAGCGAGGACGTCGGGGGCTGAAGGCTACACCTTC
NA	TRBJ1-4	15	NA	TRBV28	CASSLALGGSEKLFF	TGTGCCAGCAGTCTAGCCCTCGGTGGCAGCGAAAAACTGTTTTTT
NA	TRBJ2-1	15	TRBD2	TRBV7-8	CASSLVVAGVGEQFF	TGTGCCAGCAGCTTAGTTGTAGCGGGAGTAGGAGAGCAGTTCTTC
NA	TRBJ2-3	15	NA	TRBV5-5	CASSAGNGGTDTQYF	TGTGCCAGCAGCGCGGGAAATGGGGGCACAGATACGCAGTATTTT
NA	TRBJ2-7	12	TRBD2	TRBV28	CASSSGGYEQYF	TGTGCCAGCTCTAGCGGGGGGTACGAGCAGTACTTC
once	TRBJ2-2	17	NA	TRBV7-8	CASSWKGLTLNTGELFF	TGTGCCAGCAGCTGGAAAGGACTGACCCTGAACACCGGGGAGCTGTTTTTT